The 11 T cell receptor beta chains below were found in one sample sequenced in a study of memory CD4+ T cells and cytomegalovirus serostatus. The sort gate was single viable CD3+CD4+CD8-CD45RO+ cells for memory CD4+ T cells. Assay: immunoSEQ multiplex PCR; the TCRdb copy retains only in-frame clones and omits some. The table records 55,000 to 60,000 clones, approximately 78% of them present only once. Sequencing was performed on memory CD4+ T cells from blood. All receptors come from an adult in good health and CMV-seronegative.

The chain combines TRBV6-1 with TRBJ1-2; 8 bases are a match to TRBD1. The length of the CDR3 is 14 residues. V lost 6 bases to trimming and J lost 4 bases; unmatched junction nucleotides: 7. Germline CDR1 and CDR2: MNHNS and SASEGT. The CDR3 nucleotides read TGTGCCAGCAGATTGGGACAGGACCCCTATGGCTACACCTTC. It yields the protein CASRLGQDPYGYTF.

The chain uses TRBV2 and TRBJ2-2; 7 bases are shared with TRBD1. J was trimmed by 0 bases and V by 3 bases; bases with no gene match: 4. CDR3 length equals 16 residues. Germline loops: CDR1 SNHLY, CDR2 FYNNEI. The CDR3 reads CASSEIGGANTGELFF. The CDR3 nucleotides read TGTGCCAGCAGTGAGATAGGGGGCGCGAACACCGGGGAGCTGTTTTTT.

The J gene is TRBJ1-4, the V gene TRBV27; D ambiguous. Between the trimmed V and J ends, which lost 4 bases and 8 bases, there was a span of 11 bases. Germline values: CDR1 MNHEY, CDR2 SMNVEV (reference sequence). The CDR3 length is 13 residues. The CDR3 sequence is CASSSGGREKLFF. Written as DNA, the CDR3 is TGTGCCAGCAGTTCCGGCGGGAGGGAAAAACTGTTTTTT.

The V and J genes are TRBV7-2 and TRBJ1-2, with D possibly matching TRBD1 (5 bases). There are 14 residues in the CDR3. The germline CDR1 and CDR2 sequences are SGHTA and FQGNSA. V shed 5 bases and J shed 5 bases, with 15 bases lying between them. CDR3 amino acids: CASSRSGGEYGYTF. DNA of the CDR3: TGTGCCAGCAGCCGAAGCGGGGGAGAGTATGGCTACACCTTC.

This clone showed up just once. The V and J genes are TRBV30 and TRBJ2-3; TRBD1 or TRBD2 may be the D gene (6 bases each). Per the germline V gene, CDR1 is GTSNPN and CDR2 is SVGIG (reference sequence). The CDR3 spans 16 residues. The V and J ends lost 0 bases and 0 bases respectively, with 13 bases between them. The CDR3 nucleotides are TGTGCCTGGAGTGTACCGGGGGCAACAAGCACAGATACGCAGTATTTT. It codes for CAWSVPGATSTDTQYF.

This clone was seen a few times. The chain joins TRBV4-1 to TRBJ2-3, with 8 bases matching TRBD1. Germline V gene data show CDR1 as MGHRA and CDR2 as YSYEKL. The V segment lost 2 bases and the J segment 5 bases; nucleotides outside the gene matches: 12. This CDR3 comprises 17 residues. CDR3 nucleotide sequence: TGCGCCAGCAGCCAACAAGGACAGGGCCCGCGGGGAGATACGCAGTATTTT. Protein sequence: CASSQQGQGPRGDTQYF.

This chain connects TRBV11-2 to TRBJ2-5, with D possibly being TRBD2 (7 bases). V gave up 5 bases and J gave up 5 bases, with 21 bases separating them. CDR1 and CDR2 from the germline V gene are SGHAT and FQNNGV. This CDR3 comprises 16 residues. This chain's CDR3 is CASSPRRGGLWETQYF. For the CDR3, the DNA is TGTGCCAGCAGCCCGCGGAGGGGGGGCCTCTGGGAGACCCAGTACTTC.

The CDR3 loop is CASSPGRTGPADTQYF. The CDR3 DNA reads TGTGCCAGCAGCCCCGGCCGAACAGGGCCGGCAGATACGCAGTATTTT. V is TRBV7-3 and J is TRBJ2-3; possible D gene TRBD1, 6 bases. CDR1 and CDR2 (germline): SGHTA, FQGTGA. The ends were cut back, 5 bases at V and 4 bases at J, with 19 bases in the middle. The CDR3 contains 16 residues.

V and J are TRBV15 and TRBJ2-3, with TRBD2 matching 11 bases. Per germline, CDR1 LNHNV and CDR2 YYDKDF (reference sequence). The ends lost 1 base at V and 4 bases at J; junction bases unmatched: 7. The CDR3 covers 17 residues. For the CDR3, the DNA is TGTGCCACCAGCAGAGCCAAAACTAGCGGGGGACCAGATACGCAGTATTTT. Protein product: CATSRAKTSGGPDTQYF.

This clone has a single count. The rearrangement joins TRBV5-3 to TRBJ2-5, with TRBD2 matching 11 bases. TRBV5-3 is an open reading frame, and its role is uncertain. Trimming took 6 bases from V and 2 from J; bases not matched to a gene: 12. The length of the CDR3 is 17 residues. The CDR3 loop reads CARIHAGLAGQQETQYF. The CDR3 DNA is TGTGCCAGAATTCATGCTGGACTAGCGGGCCAACAAGAGACCCAGTACTTC.

The V call is TRBV2, the J call TRBJ2-7, with no clear D. Trimming took off 5 bases at V and 6 bases at J, with 17 bases between the two ends. The V gene's germline CDR1 is SNHLY and CDR2 FYNNEI. CDR3 length equals 14 residues. The CDR3, as DNA: TGTGCCAGCAGTAAGAAGGGTGATTATTCCGAGCAGTACTTC. Translating it yields CASSKKGDYSEQYF.